The TCR beta chain described here comes from a study of T cell changes during pregnancy in multiple sclerosis. V was clipped by 0 bases and J by 7 bases, with 10 bases between them. The germline V gene encodes CDR1 SGDLS and CDR2 YYNGEE. The length of the CDR3 is 13 residues. Libraries were prepared by immunoSEQ multiplex PCR; TCRdb keeps only in-frame clonotypes and omits some of them. The sample contains some 48,000 clones, 85% to 90% of which appear only once. The material sequenced was CD8+ T cells from peripheral blood mononuclear cells, taken in the second trimester of pregnancy. This clonotype was sampled from a female donor with multiple sclerosis, enrolled in a pregnancy study. The rearrangement joins TRBV9 to TRBJ1-2; D not resolved. CDR3 bases: TGTGCCAGCAGCGTAGGAGGATTGGGTGGCTACACCTTC. Its protein is CASSVGGLGGYTF.